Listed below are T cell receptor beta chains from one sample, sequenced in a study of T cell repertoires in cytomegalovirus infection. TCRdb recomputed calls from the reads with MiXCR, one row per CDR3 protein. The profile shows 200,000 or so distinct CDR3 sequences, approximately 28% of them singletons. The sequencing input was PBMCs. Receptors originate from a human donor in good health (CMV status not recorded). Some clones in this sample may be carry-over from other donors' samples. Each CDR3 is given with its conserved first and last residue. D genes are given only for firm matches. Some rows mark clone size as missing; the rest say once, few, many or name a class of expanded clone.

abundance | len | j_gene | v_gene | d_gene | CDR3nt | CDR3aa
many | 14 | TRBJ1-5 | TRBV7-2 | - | TGTGCCAGCAGCTTCGACGGAGGGAATCAGCCCCAGCATTTT | CASSFDGGNQPQHF
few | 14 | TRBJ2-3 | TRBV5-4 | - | TGTGCCAGCAGCTACGAACGGGGTGAAGATACGCAGTATTTT | CASSYERGEDTQYF
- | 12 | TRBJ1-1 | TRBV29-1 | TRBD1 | TGCATCGTTAAGACAGGGATAACTGAAGCTTTCTTT | CIVKTGITEAFF
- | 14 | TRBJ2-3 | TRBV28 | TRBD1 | TGTGCCAGCAGTACCGGACAAGACAGGGACACGCAGTATTTT | CASSTGQDRDTQYF
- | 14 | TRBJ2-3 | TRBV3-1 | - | TGTGCCAGCAGCCAAGTGGGTATCCCAGATACGCAGTATTTT | CASSQVGIPDTQYF
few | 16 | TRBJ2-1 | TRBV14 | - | TGTGCCAGCAGCCCCGCACTCTTGAGATTTTACAATGAGCAGTTCTTC | CASSPALLRFYNEQFF
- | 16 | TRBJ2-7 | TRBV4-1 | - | TGCGCCAGCAGCCAAGAATCGGGTCTTGAAACCTACGAGCAGTACTTC | CASSQESGLETYEQYF
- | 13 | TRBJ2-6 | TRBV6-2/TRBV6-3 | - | TGTGCCAGCAGTAGAGATGGGGCCAACGTCCTGACTTTC | CASSRDGANVLTF
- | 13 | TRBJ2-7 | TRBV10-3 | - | TGTGCCATCACCGAAAGGGCGGGGTACGAGCAGTACTTC | CAITERAGYEQYF
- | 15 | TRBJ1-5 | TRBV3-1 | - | TGTGCCAGCAGCCAAGAAGTATCGAGCAATCAGCCCCAGCATTTT | CASSQEVSSNQPQHF
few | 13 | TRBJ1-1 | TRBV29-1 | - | TGCAGCGTGGGGCGGGGTAGGAACACTGAAGCTTTCTTT | CSVGRGRNTEAFF
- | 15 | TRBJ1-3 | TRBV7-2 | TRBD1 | TGTGCCAGCAGCACTCGACAGGGCTCTGGAAACACCATATATTTT | CASSTRQGSGNTIYF
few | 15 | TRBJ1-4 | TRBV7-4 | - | TGTGCCAGCAGCTTGAGCTCTTCAACTAATGAAAAACTGTTTTTT | CASSLSSSTNEKLFF
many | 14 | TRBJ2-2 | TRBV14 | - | TGTGCCAGCAGCGACAGTCCGGGGGCCGGGGAGCTGTTTTTT | CASSDSPGAGELFF
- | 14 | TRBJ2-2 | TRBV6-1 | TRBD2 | TGTGCCAGCAGTGAAGATGGGGGGGGCGGGGAGCTGTTTTTT | CASSEDGGGGELFF
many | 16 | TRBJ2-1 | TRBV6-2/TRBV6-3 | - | TGTGCCAGCAGTTACTCCCCAAGCAGGAGAGGGGCTGAGCAGTTCTTC | CASSYSPSRRGAEQFF
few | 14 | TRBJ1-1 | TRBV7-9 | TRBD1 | TGTGCCAGCAGCTTGGATTCGGGACAGCACTTGGCTTTCTTT | CASSLDSGQHLAFF
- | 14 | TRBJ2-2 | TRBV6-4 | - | TGTGCCAGCAGTGACGGGGGGGGCGAGGCCGAGCTGTTTTTT | CASSDGGGEAELFF
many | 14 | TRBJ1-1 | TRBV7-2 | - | TGTGCCAGCAGCTTAGGAGCTCGAGGCACTGAAGCTTTCTTT | CASSLGARGTEAFF
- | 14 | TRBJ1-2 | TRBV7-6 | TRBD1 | TGTGCCAGCAGCCGTCGGACAGGGATGTATGGCTACACCTTC | CASSRRTGMYGYTF
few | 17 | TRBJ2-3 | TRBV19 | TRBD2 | TGTGCCAGTAGTCCAGGACTAGCGGGGACTAGCACAGATACGCAGTATTTT | CASSPGLAGTSTDTQYF
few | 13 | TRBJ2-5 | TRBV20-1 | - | TGCAGTGCTCGTAGGCAGGGGCAAGAGACCCAGTACTTC | CSARRQGQETQYF
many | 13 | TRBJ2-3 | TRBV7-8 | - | TGTGCCAGCTCTAGGTCGGGAGTAGATACGCAGTATTTT | CASSRSGVDTQYF
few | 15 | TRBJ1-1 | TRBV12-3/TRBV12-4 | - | TGTGCCAGCAGCCCCCCCCCGGCAGGACGAAGTGAAGCTTTCTTT | CASSPPPAGRSEAFF
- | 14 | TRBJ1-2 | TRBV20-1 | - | TGCAGTGCTAGAGATCGGACAGACTCCTATGGCTACACCTTC | CSARDRTDSYGYTF
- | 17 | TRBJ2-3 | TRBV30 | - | TGTGCCTGGAAGATGACTGGGCCTCTTCCGAGCACAGATACGCAGTATTTT | CAWKMTGPLPSTDTQYF
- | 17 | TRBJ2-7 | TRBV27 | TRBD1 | TGTGCCAGCAGTTTTGAGCCCCCCCGGGACAGGACCTACGAGCAGTACTTC | CASSFEPPRDRTYEQYF